This T cell receptor (beta chain) was found in a study of T cells after yellow fever vaccination. A universal primer site and UMIs were added as TCR cDNA was made by 5'RACE template switching. Each CDR3 protein gets one entry after TCRdb re-called the 5' RACE reads with MiXCR. This table holds some 420,000 distinct CDR3 sequences, roughly a sixth found once. The receptor was derived from a man younger than 35 who received the YFV17D yellow fever vaccine. Sequences were derived from PBMCs, sampled before the yellow fever booster vaccination.

CDR3 DNA: TGCGCCAGCAGCATGCAGGGGGTGAACTATGGCTACACCTTC. Translated: CASSMQGVNYGYTF. The chain is built from TRBV4-1 and TRBJ1-2; 7 bases match TRBD1. V shed 5 bases, J shed 2 bases, and the junction held 5 bases outside the gene matches. This CDR3 is 14 amino acids long. Germline loops: CDR1 MGHRA, CDR2 YSYEKL.